This TCR beta chain was identified in a study of post-analysis software for immune sequencing data. Broader study findings: TRBV5-6, TRBV5-1 and TRBV20-1 were among five TRBV segments more frequent in patients than controls. F measure grouped same-batch samples tightly together. Multiple sclerosis patients had significantly lower normalized Chao1 diversity than controls.

Built from TCR beta cDNA, the libraries had unique molecular identifiers in them. Each batch of roughly 0.9 to 11 million T cells produced 500,000 to 600,000 cDNA molecules. MiXCR was run by TCRdb on the PCR reads, yielding one entry per CDR3 protein. The table has 380,000 or so distinct CDR3 sequences, around 37% seen once; the top ten hold 10% to 15%. A note on this clonotype: The antigen is undetermined.

Germline V gene sequence: CDR1 MNHGY, CDR2 SAAAGT. Trimming shortened V by 3 bases and J by 1 base, and 11 bases separated the two germline ends. This CDR3 has 15 residues. Sample: blood. The TCR originated in a girl between 5 and 17 years old with multiple sclerosis. V and J are TRBV6-8 and TRBJ2-3; D tentatively fits TRBD1 or TRBD2 (5 bases each). The CDR3 here is CASSYIRGGTDTQYF. The DNA for the CDR3 is TGTGCCAGCAGTTATATAAGAGGGGGCACAGATACGCAGTATTTT.